This T cell receptor beta chain is drawn from a study of CD8+ T cells in alopecia areata. Extracted from the samples, RNA was reverse transcribed into cDNA to serve as the sequencing template. The method was immunoSEQ multiplex PCR; TCRdb's version includes in-frame clones alone and lacks a portion of them. This table holds some 150,000 clones, just over 65% found once. Germline V gives CDR1 LNHDA, CDR2 SQIVND (reference sequence). Trimming cost V 2 bases and J 4 bases, with 11 bases left between them. There are 14 residues in the CDR3. Those with alopecia areata gave lesional scalp punch biopsies and peripheral blood.

The sample in question was CD8+ T cells sorted from blood, obtained at week 0. The chain employs TRBV19 and TRBJ1-2; D is unclear. The sequence derives from a human donor with alopecia areata. The CDR3 here is CASSIIGISYGYTF. In nucleotides, the CDR3 is TGTGCCAGTAGTATAATTGGAATTAGCTATGGCTACACCTTC.